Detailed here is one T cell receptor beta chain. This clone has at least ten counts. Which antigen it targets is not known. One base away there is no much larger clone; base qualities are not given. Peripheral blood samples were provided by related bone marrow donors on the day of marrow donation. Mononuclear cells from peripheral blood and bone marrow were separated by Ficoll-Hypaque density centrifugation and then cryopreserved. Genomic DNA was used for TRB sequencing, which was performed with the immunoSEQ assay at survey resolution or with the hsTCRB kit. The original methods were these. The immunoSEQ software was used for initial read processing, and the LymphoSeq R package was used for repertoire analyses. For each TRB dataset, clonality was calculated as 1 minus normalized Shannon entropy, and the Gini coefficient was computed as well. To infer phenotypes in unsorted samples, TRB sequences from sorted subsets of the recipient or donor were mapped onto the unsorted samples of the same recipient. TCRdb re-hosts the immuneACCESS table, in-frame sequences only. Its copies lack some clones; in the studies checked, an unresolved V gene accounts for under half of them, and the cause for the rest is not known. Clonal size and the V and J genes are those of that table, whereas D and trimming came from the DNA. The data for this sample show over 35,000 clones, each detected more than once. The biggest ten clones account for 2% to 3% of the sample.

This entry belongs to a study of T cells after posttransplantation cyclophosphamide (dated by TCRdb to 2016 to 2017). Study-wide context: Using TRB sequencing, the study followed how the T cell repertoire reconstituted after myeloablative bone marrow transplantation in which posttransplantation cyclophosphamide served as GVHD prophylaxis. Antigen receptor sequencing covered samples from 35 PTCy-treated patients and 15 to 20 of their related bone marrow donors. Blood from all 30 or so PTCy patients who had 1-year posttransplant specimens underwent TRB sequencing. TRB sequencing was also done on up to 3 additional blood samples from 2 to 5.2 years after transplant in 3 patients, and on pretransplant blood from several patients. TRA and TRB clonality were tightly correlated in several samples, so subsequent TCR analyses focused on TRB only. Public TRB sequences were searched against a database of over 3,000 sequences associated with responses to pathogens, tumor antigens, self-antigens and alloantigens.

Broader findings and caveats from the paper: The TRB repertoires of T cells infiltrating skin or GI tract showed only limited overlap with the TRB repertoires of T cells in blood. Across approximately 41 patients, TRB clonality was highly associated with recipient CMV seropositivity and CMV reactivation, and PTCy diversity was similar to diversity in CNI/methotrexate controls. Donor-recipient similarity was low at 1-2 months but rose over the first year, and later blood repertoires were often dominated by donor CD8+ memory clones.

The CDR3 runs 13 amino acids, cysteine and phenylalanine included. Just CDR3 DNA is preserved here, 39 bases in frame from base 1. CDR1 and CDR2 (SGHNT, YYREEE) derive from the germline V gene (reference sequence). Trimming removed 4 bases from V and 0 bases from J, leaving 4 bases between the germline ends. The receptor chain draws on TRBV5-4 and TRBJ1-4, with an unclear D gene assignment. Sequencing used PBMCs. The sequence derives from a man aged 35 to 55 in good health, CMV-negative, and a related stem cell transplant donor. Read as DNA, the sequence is TGTGCCAGCAGCACATCAACTAATGAAAAACTGTTTTTT. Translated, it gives CASSTSTNEKLFF.